The clone carrying this T cell receptor (beta chain) was picked up many times. CDR1 DFQATT and CDR2 SNEGSKA come from the germline V gene (reference sequence). CDR3 length: 16 amino acids. V lost 0 bases, J lost 5 bases, and 9 bases stayed unmatched. Recently diagnosed hyperthyroidism of less than 2 months' duration affected patients aged 18 to 65. Orbital computed tomography and thyroid ultrasound, together with serum TRAb and thyroxine and clinical symptoms, were used for diagnoses. This sample was included in a study of T cells in Graves' hyperthyroidism and ophthalmopathy. RNA transcripts were the template for amplifying TCR beta CDR3 regions. With the HTBI primer set, the TCR CDR3 went through a first round of RT-PCR. TCRdb fed the multiplex PCR reads into MiXCR, producing one record per CDR3 protein. The top ten clones hold around 50% of a sample with about 210,000 distinct CDR3 sequences, 17% of them seen once.

Source material: blood. This TCR was recovered from a man aged 50 to 59 with Graves' hyperthyroidism. V usage is TRBV20-1 and J usage is TRBJ2-1; 8 bases align to TRBD2. The CDR3 nucleotides are TGCAGTGCTAGAGATCGGTCGGGAGGGTTTCACAATGAGCAGTTCTTC. This encodes CSARDRSGGFHNEQFF.